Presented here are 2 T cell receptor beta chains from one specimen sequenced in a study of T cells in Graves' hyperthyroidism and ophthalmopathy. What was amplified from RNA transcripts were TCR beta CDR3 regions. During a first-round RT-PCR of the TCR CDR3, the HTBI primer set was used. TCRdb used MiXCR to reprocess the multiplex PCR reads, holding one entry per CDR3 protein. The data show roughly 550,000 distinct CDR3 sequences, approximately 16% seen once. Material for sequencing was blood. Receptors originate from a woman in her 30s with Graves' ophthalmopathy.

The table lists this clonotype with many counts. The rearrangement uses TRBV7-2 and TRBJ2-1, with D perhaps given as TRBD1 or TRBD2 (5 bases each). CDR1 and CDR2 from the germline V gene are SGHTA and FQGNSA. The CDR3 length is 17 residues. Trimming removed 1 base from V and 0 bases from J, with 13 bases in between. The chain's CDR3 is CASSLGGRKLSYNEQFF. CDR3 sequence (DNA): TGTGCCAGCAGCTTAGGGGGACGTAAGCTCTCCTACAATGAGCAGTTCTTC.

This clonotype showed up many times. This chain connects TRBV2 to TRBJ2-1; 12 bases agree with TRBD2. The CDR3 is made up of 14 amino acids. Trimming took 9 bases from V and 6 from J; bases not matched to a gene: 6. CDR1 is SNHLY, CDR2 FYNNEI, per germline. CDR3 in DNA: TGTGCCAGTGAGCGACTAGCGGGAGTCAATGAGCAGTTCTTC. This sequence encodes CASERLAGVNEQFF.